A single sample gave rise to the 5 T cell receptor beta chains below, sequenced in a study of T cells in Graves' hyperthyroidism and ophthalmopathy. Amplified TCR beta CDR3 regions derived from RNA transcripts. In the first-round RT-PCR of the TCR CDR3, the HTBI primer set was used. Each CDR3 protein gets one entry after TCRdb re-called the multiplex PCR reads with MiXCR. The sample lists roughly 570,000 distinct CDR3 sequences, more than 45% occurring once. The sequencing sample was made of peripheral blood or thyroid tissue (not recorded which). These TCRs come from a woman under 30 with Graves' hyperthyroidism.

Many counts were recorded for this clonotype. The chain couples TRBV29-1 to TRBJ1-2; the match to TRBD1 covers 8 bases. J lost 0 bases, V lost 6 bases, and 6 bases had no gene match. The germline CDR1 and CDR2 sequences are SQVTM and ANQGSEA. This CDR3 spans 14 amino acids. CDR3: CSVRTGWSNYGYTF. The CDR3 region has the DNA TGCAGCGTACGGACAGGGTGGTCTAACTATGGCTACACCTTC.

This clonotype was picked up many times. The chain joins TRBV5-1 to TRBJ1-5, with D possibly being TRBD1 (6 bases). The length of the CDR3 is 15 residues. Trimming shortened V by 3 bases and J by 2 bases, and 12 bases separated the two germline ends. From germline, CDR1 is SGHRS and CDR2 YFSETQ. In nucleotides, the CDR3 is TGCGCCAGCAGCTCTAACCCAGGGGGCAATCAGCCCCAGCATTTT. Protein: CASSSNPGGNQPQHF.

The gene calls are TRBV5-2 and TRBJ2-1; the D call in the table, TRBD2, was not verified against the DNA. TRBV5-2 is described as a pseudogene. The CDR3 totals 14 residues. The CDR3: CASKREGFLNEQFF. In DNA, the CDR3 is TGTGCCAGCAAGCGGGAGGGTTTTCTGAATGAGCAGTTCTTC.

This clonotype was detected a few times. The chain combines TRBV20-1 with TRBJ2-1; the D gene could be TRBD1 or TRBD2 (6 bases each). The CDR3 has 13 amino acids. Trimming shortened V by 0 bases and J by 8 bases, and 11 bases separated the two germline ends. Germline V gene sequence: CDR1 DFQATT, CDR2 SNEGSKA (reference sequence). This CDR3 reads CSARDEGEDEQFF. CDR3 nucleotide sequence: TGCAGTGCTAGAGATGAGGGGGAGGATGAGCAGTTCTTC.

The chain uses TRBV15 and TRBJ1-5, with a possible D match to TRBD1 (5 bases). Trimming stripped 5 bases from V and 8 bases from J, with 16 bases between. The CDR3 loop spans 14 amino acids. Germline CDR1 LNHNV, CDR2 YYDKDF (reference sequence). This chain's CDR3 is CATSFRAGREPQHF. The CDR3 DNA reads TGTGCCACCAGCTTCCGAGCGGGCAGGGAGCCCCAGCATTTT.